This TCR beta chain was identified during a study of blood T cell repertoires in COVID-19. Study details: Samples taken during acute and convalescent COVID-19 were collected in the United States, Italy and Spain.

Repertoires were generated with immunoSEQ multiplex PCR, while TCRdb's copy carries only in-frame clones and drops some. Counted here are 80,000 or so clones, approximately 85% occurring once; the ten biggest clones make up roughly 9.7%. The CDR3 runs 15 residues. The V and J ends lost 0 bases and 6 bases respectively, with 12 bases between them. From germline, CDR1 is MNHEY and CDR2 SVGAGI. This sequence was found in a man aged 60-69 years with COVID-19, enrolled during active disease. What was sequenced was peripheral blood. J is TRBJ2-1 and V is TRBV6-5; D is ambiguous. The CDR3: CASSYSGHLGNEQFF. The CDR3 region has the DNA TGTGCCAGCAGTTACTCGGGCCACCTCGGCAATGAGCAGTTCTTC.